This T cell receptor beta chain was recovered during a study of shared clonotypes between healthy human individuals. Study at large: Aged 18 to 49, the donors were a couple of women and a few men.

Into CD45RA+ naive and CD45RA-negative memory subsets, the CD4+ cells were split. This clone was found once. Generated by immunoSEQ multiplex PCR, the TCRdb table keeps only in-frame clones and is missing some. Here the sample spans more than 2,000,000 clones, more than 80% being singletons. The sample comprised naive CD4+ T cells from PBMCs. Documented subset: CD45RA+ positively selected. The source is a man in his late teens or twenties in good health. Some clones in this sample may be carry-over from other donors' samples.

The CDR3 is CASRKGISTNEKLFF. DNA of the CDR3: TGTGCCAGCAGGAAAGGAATATCAACTAATGAAAAACTGTTTTTT. This rearrangement joins TRBV6-5 to TRBJ1-4; D is undetermined. This CDR3 contains 15 residues. CDR1 MNHEY and CDR2 SVGAGI come from the germline V gene. V lost 6 bases and J lost 0, with 11 bases in between.